Here is one T cell receptor beta chain with its context. The CDR3 has 14 amino acids. Germline CDR1 is LGHNT and CDR2 is FRNRAP. Trimming removed 6 bases from V and 0 bases from J, with 8 bases in between. This sample stems from a study of CD8 T cells in Susac syndrome. Reverse transcription of roughly 0.5 to 1 ug RNA used random hexamers. MiXCR was run by TCRdb on the immunoSEQ multiplex PCR reads, yielding one entry per CDR3 protein. Of some 150,000 distinct CDR3 sequences in the sample, around 96% are singletons; the top ten hold about 0.21%. The chain has TRBV12-5 and TRBJ1-4; D is undetermined. Sequenced: CD8+ T cells from PBMCs. The TCR sequence derives from a human donor with multiple sclerosis. CDR3 sequence reads: CASGWSSTNEKLFF. The CDR3 DNA reads TGTGCTAGTGGGTGGAGCTCAACTAATGAAAAACTGTTTTTT. The full variable domain, rest sourced from reference TRBV12-5 and TRBJ1-4, is DARVTQTPRHKVTEMGQEVTMRCQPILGHNTVFWYRQTMMQGLELLAYFRNRAPLDDSGMPKDRFSAEMPDATLATLKIQPSEPRDSAVYFCASGWSSTNEKLFFGSGTQLSVL.